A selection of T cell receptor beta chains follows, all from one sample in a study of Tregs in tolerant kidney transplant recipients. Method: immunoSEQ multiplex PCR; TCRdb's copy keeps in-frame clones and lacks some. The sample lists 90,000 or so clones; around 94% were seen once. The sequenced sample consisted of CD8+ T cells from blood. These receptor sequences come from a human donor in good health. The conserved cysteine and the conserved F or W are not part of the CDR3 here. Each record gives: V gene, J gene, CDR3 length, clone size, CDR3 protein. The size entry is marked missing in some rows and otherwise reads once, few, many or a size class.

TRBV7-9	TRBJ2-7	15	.	ASSPWRGGRKAYEQY
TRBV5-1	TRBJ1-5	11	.	ASSLGGDQPQH
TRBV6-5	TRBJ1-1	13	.	ASSYLGGADTEAF
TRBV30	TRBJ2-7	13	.	AWSVGLGQTYEQY
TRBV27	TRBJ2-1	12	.	ASSAGVSYNEQF
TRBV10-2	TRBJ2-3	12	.	AMADYFSTDTQY
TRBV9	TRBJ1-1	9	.	ASSAQTEAF
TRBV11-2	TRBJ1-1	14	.	ASSNVRDRVSTEAF
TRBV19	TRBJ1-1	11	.	ASTRAMNTEAF
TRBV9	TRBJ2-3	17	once	ASSTRTSGGPYSTDTQY
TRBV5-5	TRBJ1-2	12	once	ASSLDRGMHGYT
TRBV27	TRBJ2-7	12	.	ASSSSGNSYEQY
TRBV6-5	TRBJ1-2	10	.	ASSSSSYGYT
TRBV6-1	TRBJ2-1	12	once	AGTGTENFGEQF
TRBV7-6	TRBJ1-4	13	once	ASSRREGIGEKLF
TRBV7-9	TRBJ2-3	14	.	ASTVETDGSTDTQY
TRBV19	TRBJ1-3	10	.	ASLSLGNTIY
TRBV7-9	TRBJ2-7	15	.	ASSLGQGGRGSYEQY
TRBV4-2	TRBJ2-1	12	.	ASSQGDSYNEQF
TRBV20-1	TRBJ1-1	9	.	SAPHLTEAF
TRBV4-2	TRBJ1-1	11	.	ASSHSTGEDAF
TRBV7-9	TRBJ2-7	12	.	ASSTTTGSNEQY
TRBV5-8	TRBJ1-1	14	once	ASSHRDRGLGTEAF
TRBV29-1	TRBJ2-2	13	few	SVEPSGRDTGELF
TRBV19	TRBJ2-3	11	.	ASSWDSTDTQY
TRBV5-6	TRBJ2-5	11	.	ASSVTGVETQY
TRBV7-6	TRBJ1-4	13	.	ASSAFMGAEEKLF
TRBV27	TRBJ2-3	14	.	ASSPSITNIADTQY
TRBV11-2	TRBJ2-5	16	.	ASSLFPQGGSARETQY